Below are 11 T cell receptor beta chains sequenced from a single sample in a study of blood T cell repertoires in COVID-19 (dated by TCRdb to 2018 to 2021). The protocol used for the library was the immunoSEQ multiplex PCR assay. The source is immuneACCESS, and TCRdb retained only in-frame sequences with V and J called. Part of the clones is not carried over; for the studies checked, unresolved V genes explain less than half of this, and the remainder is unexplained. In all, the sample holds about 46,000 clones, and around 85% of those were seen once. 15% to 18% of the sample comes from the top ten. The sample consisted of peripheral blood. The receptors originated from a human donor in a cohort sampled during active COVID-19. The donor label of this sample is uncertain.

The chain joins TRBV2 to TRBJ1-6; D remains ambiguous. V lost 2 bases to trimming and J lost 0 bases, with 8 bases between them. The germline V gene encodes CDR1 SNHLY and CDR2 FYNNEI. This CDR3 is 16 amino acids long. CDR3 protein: CASSERSSSYNSPLHF. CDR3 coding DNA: TGTGCCAGCAGTGAACGGTCGAGCTCCTATAATTCACCCCTCCACTTT.

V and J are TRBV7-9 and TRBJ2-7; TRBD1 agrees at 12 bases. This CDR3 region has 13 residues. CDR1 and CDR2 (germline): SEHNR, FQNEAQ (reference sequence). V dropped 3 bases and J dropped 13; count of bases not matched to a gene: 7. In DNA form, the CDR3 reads TGTGCCAGCAGCTTTGGGGACAGGGGGCTTAGTTACTTC. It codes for CASSFGDRGLSYF.

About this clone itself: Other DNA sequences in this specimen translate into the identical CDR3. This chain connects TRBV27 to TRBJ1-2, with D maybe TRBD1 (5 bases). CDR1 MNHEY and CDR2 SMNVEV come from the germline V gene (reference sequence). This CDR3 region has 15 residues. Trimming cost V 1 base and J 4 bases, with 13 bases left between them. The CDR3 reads CASSLWGEASYGYTF. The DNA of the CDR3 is TGTGCCAGCAGTTTATGGGGGGAGGCTAGCTATGGCTACACCTTC.

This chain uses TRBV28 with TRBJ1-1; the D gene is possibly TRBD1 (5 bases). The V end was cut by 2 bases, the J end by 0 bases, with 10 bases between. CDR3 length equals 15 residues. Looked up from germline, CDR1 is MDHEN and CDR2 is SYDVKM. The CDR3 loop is CASSLSLTVNTEAFF. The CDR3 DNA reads TGTGCCAGCAGTTTAAGTTTGACAGTGAACACTGAAGCTTTCTTT. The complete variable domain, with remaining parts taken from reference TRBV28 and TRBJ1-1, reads DVKVTQSSRYLVKRTGEKVFLECVQDMDHENMFWYRQDPGLGLRLIYFSYDVKMKEKGDIPEGYSVSREKKERFSLILESASTNQTSMYLCASSLSLTVNTEAFFGQGTRLTVV.

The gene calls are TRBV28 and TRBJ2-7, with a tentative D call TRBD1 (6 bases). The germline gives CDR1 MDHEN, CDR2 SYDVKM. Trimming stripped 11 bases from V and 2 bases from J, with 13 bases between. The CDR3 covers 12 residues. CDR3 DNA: TGTGCCTCTGGGGGACAAGCCTACGAGCAGTACTTC. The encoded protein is CASGGQAYEQYF.

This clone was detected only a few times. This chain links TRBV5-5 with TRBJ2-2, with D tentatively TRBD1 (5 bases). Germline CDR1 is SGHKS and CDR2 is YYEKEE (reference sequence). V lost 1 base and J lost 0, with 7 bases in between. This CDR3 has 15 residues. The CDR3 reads CASSLRGANTGELFF. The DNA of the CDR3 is TGTGCCAGCAGCTTGAGGGGCGCGAACACCGGGGAGCTGTTTTTT.

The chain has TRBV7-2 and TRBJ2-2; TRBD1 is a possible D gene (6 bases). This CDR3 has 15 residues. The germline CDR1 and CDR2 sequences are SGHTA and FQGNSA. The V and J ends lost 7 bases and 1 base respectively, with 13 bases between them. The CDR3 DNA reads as TGTGCCAGCACCATACGGACAGTGAACACCGGGGAGCTGTTTTTT. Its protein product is CASTIRTVNTGELFF.

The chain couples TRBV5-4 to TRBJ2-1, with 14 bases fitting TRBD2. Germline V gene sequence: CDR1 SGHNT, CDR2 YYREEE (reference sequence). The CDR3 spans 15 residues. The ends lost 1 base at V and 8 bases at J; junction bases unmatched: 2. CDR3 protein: CASSLPGLAGDEQFF. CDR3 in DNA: TGTGCCAGCAGCTTGCCGGGACTAGCGGGGGATGAGCAGTTCTTC.

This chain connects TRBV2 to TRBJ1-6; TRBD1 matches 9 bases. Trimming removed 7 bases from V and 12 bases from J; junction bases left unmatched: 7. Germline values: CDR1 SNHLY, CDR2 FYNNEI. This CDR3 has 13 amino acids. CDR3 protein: CASTGTGNLPLHF. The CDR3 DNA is TGTGCCAGCACCGGGACAGGGAACCTACCCCTCCACTTT.

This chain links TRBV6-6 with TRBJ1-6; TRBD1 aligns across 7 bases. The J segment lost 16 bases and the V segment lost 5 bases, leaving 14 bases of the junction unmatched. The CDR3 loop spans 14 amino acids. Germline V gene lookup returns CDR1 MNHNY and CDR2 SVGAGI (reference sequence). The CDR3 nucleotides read TGTGCCAGCAGTCGATCGACAGGGTCCCACTCTCTCCACTTT. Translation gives CASSRSTGSHSLHF.

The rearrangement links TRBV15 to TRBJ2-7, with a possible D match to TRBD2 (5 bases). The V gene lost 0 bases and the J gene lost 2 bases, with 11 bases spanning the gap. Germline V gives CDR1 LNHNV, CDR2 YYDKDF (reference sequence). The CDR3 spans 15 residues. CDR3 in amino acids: CATSRDYGEAYEQYF. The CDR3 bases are TGTGCCACCAGCAGAGATTACGGGGAAGCCTACGAGCAGTACTTC.